This T cell receptor (beta chain) was profiled in a study of blood T cell repertoires in COVID-19. Turning to the study itself: Some COVID-19 samples were acute and others convalescent; all came from the United States, Italy and Spain. Sources were T cells, B-cell-depleted T cells, or PBMCs; the material itself was cDNA or gDNA.

Original processing notes: Reference gene primer amplification in the assay estimated nucleated cell counts. The table came from immunoSEQ multiplex PCR; TCRdb's copy has only in-frame clones and leaves some out. From that table come the V and J calls and clone size; the DNA was used to work out D and trimming. The sample yields roughly 43,000 clones, roughly 85% seen once. The sequencing sample was made of peripheral blood. The sequence came from a man between 60 and 70 years old with active COVID-19.

The CDR3: CASSPSRTGALLDTQYF. The CDR3, as DNA: TGTGCCAGCTCACCAAGTCGGACAGGGGCATTGTTAGATACGCAGTATTTT. The rearrangement links TRBV18 to TRBJ2-3; 9 nucleotides align to TRBD1. Trimming at V came to 2 bases and at J to 5 bases, leaving 11 bases not matched to a gene. Germline CDR1 and CDR2: KGHSH and LQKENI. The length of the CDR3 is 17 residues.